The TCR beta chain under discussion was sequenced for a study of T cell responses to AZD1222 COVID-19 vaccine. Whole-study results and caveats: Mostly white British, mostly female donors; authors suggested clonal diversity may be underestimated. Scientists sampled the repertoires only once the peak T cell response had passed.

This clone was recorded once. Its antigen is as yet unknown. With 5 bases clipped from V and 5 bases from J, the junction kept 6 bases outside the gene matches. CDR1 and CDR2 from the germline V gene are KGHDR and SFDVKD. The CDR3 spans 14 residues. Clones were read by immunoSEQ multiplex PCR, and TCRdb kept only the in-frame ones, dropping some. The repertoire includes more than 75,000 clones, 80% to 90% of them detected once, and 1.5% to 2% sits in the top ten. This TCR was recovered from an adult in good health. The sample consisted of peripheral blood, taken on day 0 of AZD1222 vaccination. The chain links TRBV24-1 to TRBJ2-5, with TRBD1 matching 8 bases. The CDR3: CATSGQGNVETQYF. The CDR3 DNA sequence: TGTGCCACCAGTGGACAGGGGAATGTGGAGACCCAGTACTTC.